This TCR beta chain emerged from a study of technical replicates of blood from a few donors (dated by TCRdb to 2016 to 2017). The CDR3 holds 14 amino acids from the cysteine to the phenylalanine. The entry retains the CDR3 DNA only, 42 bases that are in frame from base 1. V is pared back by 2 bases and J by 0 bases, with 8 bases lying between the germline termini. As encoded in the germline V gene (reference sequence), CDR1 is MNHNY while CDR2 is SVGAGI. Libraries were made using the immunoSEQ multiplex PCR assay. Entries here come from immuneACCESS through TCRdb and include only in-frame sequences with V and J called. Some clones fail to appear in such tables; in the studies checked, an unresolved V gene covers under half of the shortfall, and the cause of the remainder is unknown. Within this sample are over 90,000 clones, with around 96% of them counted one time only. Approximately 0.38% of the sample rests with the top ten.

This clone came up a few times. Its antigen is not yet known. No qualities accompany the bases; no much larger clone lies one base away. The V and J genes are TRBV6-6 and TRBJ2-7; possibly the D gene is TRBD1, per 5 matching bases. The clonotype was recovered from a human donor in good health. What was sequenced was T cells isolated from PBMCs. The DNA is as follows: TGTGCCAGCAGTTACCCCGACAGCTCCTACGAGCAGTACTTC. It is translated as CASSYPDSSYEQYF.